Below, one TCR beta chain is given with its context. This entry is derived from a study of blood T cells in healthy people across ages. Combining a sample-barcoded 5' primer with a J-beta primer mix, a second PCR ran for about 7 to 11 cycles. One entry per CDR3 protein, called by TCRdb with MiXCR from the 5' RACE reads. The sample includes about 1.5 million distinct CDR3 sequences, roughly 43% of them seen just once. The V gene's germline CDR1 is DFQATT and CDR2 SNEGSKA (reference sequence). This CDR3 spans 14 amino acids. After removal of 6 bases from V and 0 bases from J, the junction contained 6 bases not matched to a gene.

The sequencing input was blood. This sequence was found in a woman younger than 35 in good health. J is TRBJ2-3 and V is TRBV20-1; TRBD2 matches 7 bases. As DNA, the CDR3 is TGCAGTGCAACCACTAGCGCTAGCACAGATACGCAGTATTTT. Translation gives CSATTSASTDTQYF.